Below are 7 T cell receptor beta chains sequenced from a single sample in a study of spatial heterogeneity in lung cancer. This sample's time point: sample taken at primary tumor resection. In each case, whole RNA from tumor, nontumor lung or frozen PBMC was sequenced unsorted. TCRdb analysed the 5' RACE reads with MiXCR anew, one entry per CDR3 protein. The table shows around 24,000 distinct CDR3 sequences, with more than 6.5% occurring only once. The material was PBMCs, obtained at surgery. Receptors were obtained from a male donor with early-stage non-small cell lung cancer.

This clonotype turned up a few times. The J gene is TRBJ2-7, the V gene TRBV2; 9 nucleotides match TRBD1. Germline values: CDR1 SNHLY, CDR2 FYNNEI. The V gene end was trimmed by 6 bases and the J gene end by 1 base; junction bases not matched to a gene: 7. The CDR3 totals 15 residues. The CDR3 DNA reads TGTGCCAGCAGAGGAACGGGACAGGGTTCCTACGAGCAGTACTTC. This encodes CASRGTGQGSYEQYF.

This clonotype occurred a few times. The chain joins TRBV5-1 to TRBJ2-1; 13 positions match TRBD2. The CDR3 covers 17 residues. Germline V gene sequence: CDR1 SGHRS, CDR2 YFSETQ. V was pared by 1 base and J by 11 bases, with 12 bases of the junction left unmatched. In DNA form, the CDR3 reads TGCGCCAGCAGCTTGAATACACCGGGACTAGCGGGGTTAAAGCAGTTCTTC. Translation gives CASSLNTPGLAGLKQFF.

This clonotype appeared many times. The CDR3 region is CAWSIGHTNEKLFF. CDR3 bases: TGTGCCTGGAGTATCGGTCATACTAATGAAAAACTGTTTTTT. This chain connects TRBV30 to TRBJ1-4; D not resolved. The germline V gene has CDR1 GTSNPN and CDR2 SVGIG (reference sequence). The CDR3 extends over 14 amino acids. V lost 2 bases, J lost 2 bases, and 9 bases lay in between.

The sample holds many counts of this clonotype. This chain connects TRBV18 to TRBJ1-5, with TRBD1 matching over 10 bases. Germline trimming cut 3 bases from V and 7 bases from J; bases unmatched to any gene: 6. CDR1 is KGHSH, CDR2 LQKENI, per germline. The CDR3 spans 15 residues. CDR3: CASSPGQGNGQPQHF. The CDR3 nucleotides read TGTGCCAGCTCACCGGGACAGGGGAATGGACAGCCCCAGCATTTT.

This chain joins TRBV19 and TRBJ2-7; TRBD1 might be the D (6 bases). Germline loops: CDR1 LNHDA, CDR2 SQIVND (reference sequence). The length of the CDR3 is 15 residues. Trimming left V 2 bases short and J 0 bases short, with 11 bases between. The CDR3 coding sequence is TGTGCCAGTAGTATAACTGCAGGGGACTCCTACGAGCAGTACTTC. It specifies CASSITAGDSYEQYF.

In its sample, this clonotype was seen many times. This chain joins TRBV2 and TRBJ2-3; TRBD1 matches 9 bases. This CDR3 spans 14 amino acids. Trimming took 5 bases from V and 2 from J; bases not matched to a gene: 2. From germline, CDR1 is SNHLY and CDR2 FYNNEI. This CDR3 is CASSRDRDTDTQYF. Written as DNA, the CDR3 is TGTGCCAGCAGTCGGGACAGGGACACAGATACGCAGTATTTT.

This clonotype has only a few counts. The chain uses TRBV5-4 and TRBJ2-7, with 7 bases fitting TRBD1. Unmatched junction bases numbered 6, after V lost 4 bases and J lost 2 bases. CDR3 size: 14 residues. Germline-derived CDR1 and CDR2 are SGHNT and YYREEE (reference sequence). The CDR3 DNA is TGTGCCAGCAGCATCCCGGGACAGACCTACGAGCAGTACTTC. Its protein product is CASSIPGQTYEQYF.